The text below deals with one TCR beta chain. This CDR3 is built from 16 residues. The V gene's germline CDR1 is SGHRS and CDR2 YFSETQ. V was shortened by 0 bases and J by 4 bases, with 15 bases between the two germline ends. Measured with immunoSEQ multiplex PCR; TCRdb has only the in-frame clones, and not every one. The data show 15,000 to 20,000 clones, approximately 88% seen once. This entry comes from a study of T cell changes during pregnancy in multiple sclerosis. This TCR was sampled from a female donor in good health, enrolled as a control in a pregnancy study. The specimen comprised CD8+ T cells from peripheral blood mononuclear cells, sampled after pregnancy. V and J are TRBV5-1 and TRBJ2-3; D might be TRBD1 (6 bases). CDR3 protein: CASSLEETGVADTQYF. CDR3 DNA: TGCGCCAGCAGCTTGGAAGAGACAGGCGTAGCAGATACGCAGTATTTT.